These 3 T cell receptor beta chains were sequenced from one sample in a study of post-analysis software for immune sequencing data. Whole-study findings and limits: Controls showed lower frequencies than patients for roughly 5 TRBV segments, and TRBV5-6, TRBV5-1 and TRBV20-1 were among these.

For these TCRs, the target antigens are not known. Each TCR beta cDNA library carried unique molecular identifiers. TCRdb itself ran the PCR reads through MiXCR, one entry per CDR3 protein. The sample has fewer than 850,000 distinct CDR3 sequences, roughly 27% seen once. Sequencing input: blood. The receptors shown here come from a girl under 18 with multiple sclerosis.

This clonotype was seen a handful of times. This sequence joins TRBV25-1 and TRBJ1-1; D gene unclear. The germline V gene has CDR1 MGHDK and CDR2 SYGVNS. The CDR3 covers 15 residues. The V end was cut by 0 bases, the J end by 5 bases, with 13 bases between. This chain's CDR3 is CASSEYGGLETEAFF. Written as DNA, the CDR3 is TGTGCCAGCAGTGAATATGGTGGGTTGGAGACTGAAGCTTTCTTT.

The chain employs TRBV11-2 and TRBJ2-7; TRBD2 aligns across 8 bases. TRBJ2-5 explains the end of the DNA better; the J call may be wrong. This CDR3 has 16 amino acids. In germline, CDR1 is SGHAT, CDR2 FQNNGV. CDR3 sequence reads: CASSSGRTSLTETQYF. In DNA, the CDR3 is TGTGCCAGCAGCTCGGGAAGGACTAGCCTGACAGAGACCCAGTACTTC.

J is TRBJ2-1 and V is TRBV7-2; 9 nucleotides match TRBD1. V trimming: 5 bases; J trimming: 9 bases; junction bases outside the gene matches: 11. This CDR3 spans 15 amino acids. CDR1 and CDR2 from the germline V gene are SGHTA and FQGNSA. The chain's CDR3 is CASSPAGTGSGEQFF. CDR3 bases: TGTGCCAGCAGCCCGGCAGGGACAGGGAGTGGTGAGCAGTTCTTC.